This T cell receptor beta chain was sequenced for a study of spatial heterogeneity in lung cancer. Study summary: PBMC samples from follow-up, where available, were sequenced a median of roughly 2 years after resection.

Trimming took 2 bases from V and 7 from J, leaving 8 bases between them. This CDR3 has 13 residues. Germline-derived CDR1 and CDR2 are MNHNS and SASEGT. TCRdb independently ran MiXCR on the 5' RACE reads; one entry per CDR3 protein. The table lists 25,000 to 35,000 distinct CDR3 sequences, about 10% of them singletons. Described time point: blood at routine non-recurrence follow-up after resection. The sample was PBMCs, taken at follow-up. This receptor was obtained from a female donor with early-stage non-small cell lung cancer. This chain uses TRBV6-1 with TRBJ1-4, with no clear D. This CDR3 reads CASSELWSEKLFF. DNA for the CDR3: TGTGCCAGCAGTGAATTGTGGAGTGAAAAACTGTTTTTT.